The rows below give T cell receptor beta chains drawn from one sample of a study of tissue T cells after allogeneic stem cell transplantation. The method was immunoSEQ multiplex PCR; TCRdb's version includes in-frame clones alone and lacks a portion of them. The sample shows some 6,000 clones, about 79% of them seen only once. The sequencing here drew on blood, taken before transplantation. Receptors originate from a man between 40 and 70 years old who later had graft-versus-host disease after an allogeneic stem cell transplant. Each CDR3 is given with its conserved first and last residue. Not every row has a clone size; where given, it reads once, few, many or a size class.

V gene	J gene	clone size	CDR3 protein
TRBV7-9	TRBJ2-7	-	CASSSLSGGTGGEQYF
TRBV11-2	TRBJ2-3	once	CASSSLAGGAPSTDTQYF
TRBV2	TRBJ2-2	few	CATLLANTGELFF
TRBV5-4	TRBJ1-5	-	CASSRDRGPNQPQHF
TRBV9	TRBJ2-1	once	CASSALAGGYNEQFF
TRBV5-1	TRBJ2-3	-	CASSLIRTTDTQYF
TRBV3-1/TRBV3-2	TRBJ1-2	-	CASSQELGTNYGYTF
TRBV3-1/TRBV3-2	TRBJ2-7	-	CASSQEASGQYF
TRBV6-5	TRBJ2-5	-	CASTSGGGQETQYF
TRBV19	TRBJ2-3	-	CASSSEGKNTQYF
TRBV20-1	TRBJ2-3	-	CSASKGSDTQYF
TRBV6-5	TRBJ1-2	few	CASSYSKSGGYGYTF
TRBV6-1	TRBJ2-2	-	CASSVAIAGDRGELFF
TRBV7-9	TRBJ1-2	few	CASSAWDDSYGYTF
TRBV18	TRBJ2-5	-	CASSLGLEETQYF
TRBV5-6	TRBJ1-2	-	CASSLVGEGYTF
TRBV5-6	TRBJ2-7	-	CASSTSGSYEQYF
TRBV9	TRBJ1-6	-	CASSLGQPNSPLHF
TRBV30	TRBJ2-7	-	CAWSVLVGEQYF
TRBV21-1	TRBJ1-5	few	CASSKALVAVGQPQHF
TRBV30	TRBJ2-2	few	CAWAQGLGGELFF
TRBV11-2	TRBJ1-1	-	CASSPGTENTEAFF
TRBV18	TRBJ2-7	once	CASSPPTGGYRDEQYF
TRBV5-1	TRBJ1-6	few	CASSLGQGNSPLHF
TRBV2	TRBJ2-1	-	CASMAGESYNEQFF
TRBV5-1	TRBJ2-2	few	CASSSGQVESGELFF
TRBV18	TRBJ2-2	few	CASSLGVASTGELFF
TRBV7-3	TRBJ1-5	-	CASSLFDELGQPQHF
TRBV5-5	TRBJ1-1	-	CASSLLNTEAFF
TRBV12-5	TRBJ2-6	-	CASGLVQSGANVLTF
TRBV4-1	TRBJ2-3	-	CASSQDATSDADTQYF
TRBV7-7	TRBJ2-5	few	CASSLGLAGGLIPETQYF
TRBV29-1	TRBJ1-4	-	CSVLYSEKLFF
TRBV10-3	TRBJ2-2	-	CAIRGTSGRKTGELFF
TRBV11-2	TRBJ2-2	few	CASSLVGQGLGELFF
TRBV4-2	TRBJ1-4	few	CASSQVTGQEKLFF
TRBV7-9	TRBJ2-7	-	CASSLEPSGIIDEQYF
TRBV5-4	TRBJ1-5	-	CASSSDGNQPQHF
TRBV27	TRBJ2-1	-	CASSLSVKNEQFF
TRBV2	TRBJ1-5	-	CASSGPDGNQPQHF
TRBV2	TRBJ1-1	once	CASSGRGGKNTEAFF
TRBV30	TRBJ1-1	-	CAWTHGTEAFF
TRBV19	TRBJ2-7	-	CASSMGVRVDIYEQYF
TRBV7-8	TRBJ2-1	once	CASSFSGGQNEQFF
TRBV2	TRBJ1-4	-	CASSEALRPPDF
TRBV7-6	TRBJ2-1	-	CASSPRTSGGGEQFF
TRBV6-5	TRBJ2-7	-	CASSSRTGDDEQYF
TRBV28	TRBJ2-7	-	CASSLSPGGYEQYF
TRBV27	TRBJ2-3	-	CASSGGLGRFTDTQYF
TRBV5-1	TRBJ1-5	-	CASSFDVSQPQHF
TRBV3-1/TRBV3-2	TRBJ2-1	-	CASSILAGHYNEQFF
TRBV4-1	TRBJ2-1	-	CASSPDGLSYNEQFF
TRBV7-3	TRBJ1-2	-	CASSAQGQYGYTF
TRBV28	TRBJ1-4	-	CASSERGATNEKLFF
TRBV10-3	TRBJ2-7	few	CAISESTWTSRYEQYF
TRBV6-5	TRBJ2-7	few	CASSLASSYEQYF